Below, 18 T cell receptor beta chains from the same sample are listed, as sequenced in a study of blood T cell repertoires in COVID-19. Only in-frame clones appear in the TCRdb table, and some are missing; sequencing was by immunoSEQ multiplex PCR. Of some 120,000 clones in the sample, less than 85% were seen once. The sequencing sample was made of peripheral blood. The source of these receptors is a woman aged 55-70 years with acute or convalescent COVID-19.

The chain combines TRBV5-4 with TRBJ1-1; D call uncertain. Between the trimmed V and J ends, which lost 4 bases and 3 bases, there was a span of 4 bases. Germline assignment: CDR1 SGHNT and CDR2 YYREEE (reference sequence). CDR3 length: 11 amino acids. The CDR3 sequence is CASSADTEAFF. CDR3 bases: TGTGCCAGCAGCGCGGACACTGAAGCTTTCTTT.

The chain carries TRBV5-1 and TRBJ1-1, with D possibly matching TRBD1 (5 bases). Germline V CDR1 and CDR2: SGHRS, YFSETQ. The length of the CDR3 is 14 residues. V lost 6 bases, J lost 3 bases, and 15 bases lay in between. The CDR3 DNA sequence: TGCGCCAGCACCACCTCGGGGGACTACACTGAAGCTTTCTTT. Its protein product is CASTTSGDYTEAFF.

The chain is built from TRBV5-1 and TRBJ1-1, with D possibly being TRBD1 (6 bases). V lost 2 bases and J 0 bases, leaving 8 bases between the germline ends. This CDR3 has 14 amino acids. CDR1 is SGHRS and CDR2 is YFSETQ in the germline V gene. The CDR3, as DNA: TGCGCCAGCAGCTTACGGACAGTGAACACTGAAGCTTTCTTT. It yields the protein CASSLRTVNTEAFF.

The J gene is TRBJ1-1, the V gene TRBV7-3; D perhaps matches TRBD1 (5 bases). V was clipped by 1 base and J by 1 base, with 13 bases between them. Germline loops: CDR1 SGHTA, CDR2 FQGTGA. The CDR3 is made up of 16 amino acids. Here the CDR3 DNA reads TGTGCCAGCAGCTTAAAGGGGCCTCCGAGGAACACTGAAGCTTTCTTT. It is translated as CASSLKGPPRNTEAFF.

The chain links TRBV30 to TRBJ1-5, with D possibly being TRBD1 (6 bases). Between the trimmed V and J ends, which lost 3 bases and 6 bases, there was a span of 15 bases. The CDR3 length is 14 residues. The V gene's germline CDR1 is GTSNPN and CDR2 SVGIG (reference sequence). The CDR3 DNA reads as TGTGCCTGGAGGGGTGCGGGGGCAGGTCAGCCCCAGCATTTT. This encodes CAWRGAGAGQPQHF.

V usage is TRBV30 and J usage is TRBJ1-5; 9 bases map to TRBD1. The CDR3 covers 14 residues. V shed 3 bases, J shed 5 bases, and the junction held 5 bases outside the gene matches. Germline V gene lookup returns CDR1 GTSNPN and CDR2 SVGIG (reference sequence). CDR3 sequence (DNA): TGTGCCTGGAGCCGGGACAGGGCATATCAGCCCCAGCATTTT. It yields the protein CAWSRDRAYQPQHF.

The genes are TRBV5-1 and TRBJ1-5; D is uncertain. Germline V gives CDR1 SGHRS, CDR2 YFSETQ. The CDR3 spans 15 residues. V dropped 1 base and J dropped 7 bases, with 15 bases sitting between them. CDR3 sequence (DNA): TGCGCCAGCAGCTTGTATCCGGGAGGAGGCCAGCCCCAGCATTTT. Protein sequence: CASSLYPGGGQPQHF.

The rearrangement joins TRBV13 to TRBJ2-5; 7 bases align to TRBD2. The CDR3 is 15 amino acids. Losses at the gene ends were 0 bases for V and 0 bases for J; bases not matched to a gene: 1. Looked up from germline, CDR1 is PRHDT and CDR2 is FYEKMQ (reference sequence). The CDR3 DNA is TGTGCCAGCAGCTTAGGGCGGGGGAACCAAGAGACCCAGTACTTC. It yields the protein CASSLGRGNQETQYF.

The V and J genes are TRBV15 and TRBJ2-3; the D gene is possibly TRBD1 (5 bases). The V gene's germline CDR1 is LNHNV and CDR2 YYDKDF (reference sequence). With 1 base removed from V and 2 bases from J, the gap between germline ends came to 7 bases. The CDR3 runs to 14 residues. CDR3 sequence reads: CATSRGQPTDTQYF. CDR3 nucleotide sequence: TGTGCCACCAGCAGAGGACAGCCCACAGATACGCAGTATTTT.

The chain employs TRBV7-7 and TRBJ2-2, with D perhaps matching TRBD1 (5 bases). Germline V gives CDR1 SSHAT, CDR2 FNYEAQ (reference sequence). The CDR3 totals 15 residues. Between the trimmed V and J ends, which lost 1 base and 4 bases, there was a span of 10 bases. Here the CDR3 DNA reads TGTGCCAGCAGCTTAGGGACACCGGGCACCGGGGAGCTGTTTTTT. This encodes CASSLGTPGTGELFF.

This chain joins TRBV2 and TRBJ1-5, with 8 bases identical to TRBD1. Germline CDR1 reads SNHLY; CDR2 reads FYNNEI. The CDR3 runs 14 residues. J lost 4 bases, V lost 6 bases, and 5 bases had no gene match. The chain's CDR3 is CASRGTGGNQPQHF. The CDR3 DNA follows: TGTGCCAGCAGAGGGACAGGTGGTAATCAGCCCCAGCATTTT.

The rearrangement uses TRBV24-1 and TRBJ2-7, with D tentatively TRBD2 (5 bases). With 8 bases removed from V and 6 bases from J, the gap between germline ends came to 16 bases. The germline CDR1 and CDR2 sequences are KGHDR and SFDVKD. CDR3 size: 13 residues. The CDR3 is CATIPGRDPEQYF. Written as DNA, the CDR3 is TGTGCCACCATCCCGGGGAGAGACCCCGAGCAGTACTTC.

This clone was counted a few times. This chain joins TRBV19 and TRBJ1-3, with D possibly TRBD1 on 5 matching bases. The CDR3 runs to 13 residues. Germline V gene data show CDR1 as LNHDA and CDR2 as SQIVND (reference sequence). Trimming left V 10 bases short and J 0 bases short, with 10 bases between. The CDR3 DNA reads TGTGCCACCTCGACAGACTCTGGAAACACCATATATTTT. This codes for CATSTDSGNTIYF.

The CDR3 DNA reads TGTGCCAGCAGGATCGGGACACTGAGCTCCTACAATGAGCAGTTCTTC. Protein sequence: CASRIGTLSSYNEQFF. The J gene is TRBJ2-1, the V gene TRBV6-9; possible D gene TRBD1, 6 bases. Between the trimmed V and J ends, which lost 6 bases and 0 bases, there was a span of 15 bases. Germline CDR1 and CDR2: MNHGY and SVAAGI. This CDR3 contains 16 residues.

The chain links TRBV2 to TRBJ2-3; 12 nucleotides line up with TRBD2. Germline V gene lookup returns CDR1 SNHLY and CDR2 FYNNEI. The V and J ends lost 5 bases and 9 bases, in that order; junction bases with no gene match: 9. The CDR3 length is 15 residues. CDR3 nucleotide sequence: TGTGCCAGCAGTCCATCTAGCGGGGGGGCGGGAACGCAGTATTTT. This gives the protein CASSPSSGGAGTQYF.

The V and J genes are TRBV4-2 and TRBJ1-1; no clear D. This CDR3 comprises 13 residues. The germline V gene encodes CDR1 LGHNA and CDR2 YNFKEQ. Between the trimmed V and J ends, which lost 3 bases and 1 base, there was a span of 6 bases. The CDR3 nucleotides read TGTGCCAGCAGCCACTACGGGAACACTGAAGCTTTCTTT. Translated: CASSHYGNTEAFF.

The chain carries TRBV12-3 or TRBV12-4 and TRBJ1-6; D possibly corresponds to TRBD1 (6 bases). There are 13 residues in the CDR3. Trimming stripped 6 bases from V and 7 bases from J, with 10 bases between. The CDR3 DNA follows: TGTGCCAGCAGGCCAGGGGACAATTCACCCCTCCACTTT. This sequence encodes CASRPGDNSPLHF.

The chain is built from TRBV7-9 and TRBJ2-1; a weak D match, TRBD1 (6 bases). CDR3 size: 15 residues. V lost 1 base and J lost 9, with 16 bases in between. Germline CDR1 and CDR2: SEHNR and FQNEAQ (reference sequence). CDR3 loop: CASSLGYTGLGEQFF. In DNA form, the CDR3 reads TGTGCCAGCAGCTTAGGCTACACAGGGCTGGGTGAGCAGTTCTTC.